This T cell receptor (beta chain) was obtained from a study of neurological immune-mediated disorders. A single record per CDR3 protein comes from TCRdb applying MiXCR to the 5' RACE reads. The table records roughly 89,000 distinct CDR3 sequences, 2.6% of them present only once. The sequence came from a woman between 25 and 40 years old with multiple sclerosis. The sequenced sample was PBMCs.

The CDR3 here is CASKGLAGYNEQFF. In DNA, the CDR3 is TGCGCCAGCAAGGGACTAGCGGGTTATAATGAGCAGTTCTTC. The chain links TRBV5-1 to TRBJ2-1; 12 bases fit TRBD2. Trimming cost V 6 bases and J 7 bases; bases outside gene matches: 5. The CDR3 is 14 amino acids. Looked up from germline, CDR1 is SGHRS and CDR2 is YFSETQ.